These 18 T cell receptor beta chains were sequenced from one sample in a study of vaccination effects on CD4 cells after COVID-19. Generated by immunoSEQ multiplex PCR, the TCRdb table keeps only in-frame clones and is missing some. This sample has 30,000 to 35,000 clones; 70% to 85% occur once, and the top ten carry around 28%. Antigen-specific CD4+ T cells were expanded with viral peptide pools in the ViraFEST assay before sequencing. Culture lasted roughly 9 days before CD4+ T cell isolation. PCR confirmed that the person was infected with SARS-CoV-2 between March and December 2020. Their recognized antigens are unknown. The sequencing used CD4+ T cells from PBMCs cultured with a peptide pool, collected before COVID-19 vaccination. All receptors come from a human donor who had a prior SARS-CoV-2 infection.

The CDR3 DNA sequence: TGTGCCAGCAGTTACTCGGAAGGAGGATATGGCTACACCTTC. It translates to CASSYSEGGYGYTF. The V gene is TRBV6-6, the J gene TRBJ1-2; D gene uncertain. Germline values: CDR1 MNHNY, CDR2 SVGAGI (reference sequence). Trimming shortened V by 0 bases and J by 5 bases, and 10 bases separated the two germline ends. CDR3 size: 14 residues.

The chain has TRBV9 and TRBJ1-1; a possible D gene is TRBD1 (6 bases). V gave up 3 bases and J gave up 0 bases, with 9 bases separating them. Germline loops: CDR1 SGDLS, CDR2 YYNGEE. The CDR3 has 14 amino acids. CDR3 coding DNA: TGTGCCAGCAGCGACGGACAGCTGAACACTGAAGCTTTCTTT. It yields the protein CASSDGQLNTEAFF.

The gene calls are TRBV27 and TRBJ2-5; D may correspond to TRBD1 or TRBD2 (5 bases each). V shed 5 bases and J shed 1 base, with 11 bases lying between them. The CDR3 length is 14 residues. Germline V gene sequence: CDR1 MNHEY, CDR2 SMNVEV (reference sequence). The CDR3: CASSRGVFQETQYF. CDR3 bases: TGTGCCAGCAGTAGGGGAGTCTTCCAAGAGACCCAGTACTTC.

The V gene is TRBV6-5, the J gene TRBJ1-1; 7 bases match TRBD1. This CDR3 region has 15 residues. Looked up from germline, CDR1 is MNHEY and CDR2 is SVGAGI. Trimming at V came to 4 bases and at J to 0 bases, leaving 5 bases not matched to a gene. The CDR3 loop is CASSSGTDMNTEAFF. The CDR3 nucleotides read TGTGCCAGCAGTTCGGGGACAGACATGAACACTGAAGCTTTCTTT.

The rearrangement joins TRBV6-2 or TRBV6-3 to TRBJ2-7; no firm D call. The CDR3 is 11 residues long. The V gene's germline CDR1 is MNHEY and CDR2 SVGEGT. The V gene lost 2 bases and the J gene lost 3 bases, with 2 bases spanning the gap. CDR3: CASSYHYEQYF. The CDR3 DNA is TGTGCCAGCAGTTACCACTACGAGCAGTACTTC.

The chain links TRBV4-3 to TRBJ1-2; 8 nucleotides agree with TRBD1. The CDR3 spans 17 residues. Trimming at V came to 3 bases and at J to 5 bases, leaving 14 bases not matched to a gene. Germline V CDR1 and CDR2: LGHNA, YSLEER. The CDR3 region has the DNA TGCGCCAGCAGCCAGCCCGACGGACAGGGAGGAATTTATGGCTACACCTTC. It encodes CASSQPDGQGGIYGYTF.

V gene TRBV6-5 combines with J gene TRBJ2-7; D remains ambiguous. Germline V lookup: CDR1 MNHEY, CDR2 SVGAGI. V was shortened by 11 bases and J by 5 bases, with 16 bases between the two germline ends. The CDR3 is 12 amino acids. CDR3 region: CAVWTNFNEQYF. CDR3 in DNA: TGTGCCGTCTGGACGAACTTCAACGAGCAGTACTTC.

The chain joins TRBV5-1 to TRBJ1-3; D ambiguous. The CDR3 runs 13 residues. Germline loops: CDR1 SGHRS, CDR2 YFSETQ. The V and J ends lost 4 bases and 4 bases respectively, with 9 bases between them. As DNA, the CDR3 is TGCGCCAGCAGCCCTCTATCCGGAAACACCATATATTTT. The encoded protein is CASSPLSGNTIYF.

The genes are TRBV3-1 (or the pseudogene TRBV3-2) and TRBJ2-5; D perhaps matches TRBD2 (5 bases). Germline lookup yields CDR1 LGHDT and CDR2 YNNKEL (reference sequence). The V end was cut by 4 bases, the J end by 0 bases, with 6 bases between. This CDR3 comprises 13 residues. CDR3 sequence reads: CASSRGNQETQYF. The DNA for the CDR3 is TGTGCCAGCAGCCGAGGGAACCAAGAGACCCAGTACTTC.

V and J are TRBV12-3 or TRBV12-4 and TRBJ2-7; 9 bases are a match to TRBD2. The ends lost 6 bases at V and 6 bases at J; junction bases unmatched: 6. The CDR3 is made up of 13 amino acids. The CDR3 DNA follows: TGTGCCAGCAGGGTGACTAGCGGAGGCGAGCAGTACTTC. Its translation: CASRVTSGGEQYF.

The rearrangement joins TRBV5-6 to TRBJ2-3, with D maybe TRBD1 (6 bases). This CDR3 is 14 amino acids long. V gave up 4 bases and J gave up 2 bases, with 11 bases separating them. Germline CDR1 is SGHDT and CDR2 is YYEEEE. The CDR3 reads CASSATGPTDTQYF. The CDR3 DNA sequence: TGTGCCAGCAGCGCGACAGGACCCACAGATACGCAGTATTTT.

The V gene is TRBV7-3, the J gene TRBJ2-1; maybe TRBD1 (6 bases). The length of the CDR3 is 16 residues. Trimming removed 0 bases from V and 3 bases from J, with 12 bases in between. The germline gives CDR1 SGHTA, CDR2 FQGTGA. The CDR3 protein is CASSLTPGRGYNEQFF. CDR3 bases: TGTGCCAGCAGCTTAACCCCCGGCAGGGGCTACAATGAGCAGTTCTTC. Using reference TRBV7-3 and TRBJ2-1 for the parts outside the CDR3, the full variable domain is GAGVSQTPSNKVTEKGKYVELRCDPISGHTALYWYRQSLGQGPEFLIYFQGTGAADDSGLPNDRFFAVRPEGSVSTLKIQRTERGDSAVYLCASSLTPGRGYNEQFFGPGTRLTVL.

The sample holds a few counts of this clone. The chain links TRBV7-2 to TRBJ2-7; D possibly corresponds to TRBD1 (5 bases). V lost 4 bases and J lost 6, with 13 bases in between. The CDR3 runs 13 residues. Germline V lookup: CDR1 SGHTA, CDR2 FQGNSA. CDR3 in DNA: TGTGCCAGCAGCTATAACAGGTACGGCGAGCAGTACTTC. Translated, it gives CASSYNRYGEQYF.

V is TRBV7-2 and J is TRBJ1-5; perhaps TRBD1 as D (6 bases). V was clipped by 8 bases and J by 0 bases, with 14 bases between them. The CDR3 has 15 residues. Germline V gene data show CDR1 as SGHTA and CDR2 as FQGNSA. CDR3 DNA: TGTGCCAGCGGGACATTGGCTTATAGCAATCAGCCCCAGCATTTT. Translating it yields CASGTLAYSNQPQHF. The full variable domain, completed using reference TRBV7-2 and TRBJ1-5, is GAGVSQSPSNKVTEKGKDVELRCDPISGHTALYWYRQSLGQGLEFLIYFQGNSAPDKSGLPSDRFSAERTGGSVSTLTIQRTQQEDSAVYLCASGTLAYSNQPQHFGDGTRLSIL.

The CDR3 DNA follows: TGTGCCAGCAGCTCCCTGCCAAGGGTGCGAGAGACCCAGTACTTC. Translation gives CASSSLPRVRETQYF. V is TRBV7-2 and J is TRBJ2-5; D remains unclear. The CDR3 totals 15 residues. V lost 4 bases to trimming and J lost 4 bases, with 16 bases between them. Germline values: CDR1 SGHTA, CDR2 FQGNSA.

This clone was counted between two and nine times. V gene TRBV18 combines with J gene TRBJ1-5; D may be TRBD1 (6 bases). V lost 3 bases and J lost 4, with 16 bases in between. Germline CDR1 reads KGHSH; CDR2 reads LQKENI. The CDR3 spans 16 residues. CDR3 amino acids: CASSPGLRGGNQPQHF. CDR3 DNA: TGTGCCAGCTCACCGGGATTGAGGGGGGGGAATCAGCCCCAGCATTTT.

This clone was detected once. J is TRBJ2-1 and V is TRBV9, with TRBD2 identical over 9 bases. With V trimmed by 0 bases and J by 4 bases, 2 bases remained unmatched. This CDR3 has 15 amino acids. Germline CDR1 SGDLS, CDR2 YYNGEE. CDR3 coding DNA: TGTGCCAGCAGCGTAGTTAGCGGGAGTTACAATGAGCAGTTCTTC. It is translated as CASSVVSGSYNEQFF.

The table lists this clone with many counts. The chain has TRBV7-9 and TRBJ1-4; 9 nucleotides match TRBD1. Germline assignment: CDR1 SEHNR and CDR2 FQNEAQ (reference sequence). This CDR3 is built from 16 residues. Losses at the gene ends were 1 base for V and 6 bases for J; bases not matched to a gene: 6. The CDR3 sequence is CASSLGRGQGDEKLFF. CDR3 nucleotides: TGTGCCAGCAGCTTAGGGAGGGGACAGGGTGATGAAAAACTGTTTTTT.